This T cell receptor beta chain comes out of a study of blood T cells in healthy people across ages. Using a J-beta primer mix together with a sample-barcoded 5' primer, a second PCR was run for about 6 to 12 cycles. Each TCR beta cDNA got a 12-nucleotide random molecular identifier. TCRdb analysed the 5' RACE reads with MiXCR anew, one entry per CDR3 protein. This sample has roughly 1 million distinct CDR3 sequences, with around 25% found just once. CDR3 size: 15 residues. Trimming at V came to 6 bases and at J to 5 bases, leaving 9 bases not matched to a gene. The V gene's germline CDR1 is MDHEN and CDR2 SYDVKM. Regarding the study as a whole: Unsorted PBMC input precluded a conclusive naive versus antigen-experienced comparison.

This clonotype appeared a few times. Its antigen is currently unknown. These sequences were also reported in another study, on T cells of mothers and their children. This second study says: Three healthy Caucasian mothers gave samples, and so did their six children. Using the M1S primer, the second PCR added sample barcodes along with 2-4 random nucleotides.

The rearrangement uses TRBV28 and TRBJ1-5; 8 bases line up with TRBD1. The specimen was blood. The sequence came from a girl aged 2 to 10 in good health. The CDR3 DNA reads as TGTGCCAGCAGCCCCCCCAGGGGGCGTGATCAGCCCCAGCATTTT. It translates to CASSPPRGRDQPQHF.